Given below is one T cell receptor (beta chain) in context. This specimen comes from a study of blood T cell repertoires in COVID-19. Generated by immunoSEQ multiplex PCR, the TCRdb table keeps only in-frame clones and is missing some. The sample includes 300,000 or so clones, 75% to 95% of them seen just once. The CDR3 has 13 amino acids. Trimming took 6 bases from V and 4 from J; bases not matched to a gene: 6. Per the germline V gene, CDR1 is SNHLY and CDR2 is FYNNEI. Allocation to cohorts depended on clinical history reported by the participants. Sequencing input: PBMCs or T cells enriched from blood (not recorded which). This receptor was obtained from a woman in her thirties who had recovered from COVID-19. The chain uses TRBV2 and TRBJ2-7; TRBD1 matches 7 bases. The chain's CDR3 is CASRQSQGYEQYF. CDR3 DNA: TGTGCCAGCAGACAATCACAGGGGTACGAGCAGTACTTC.